The 24 T cell receptor beta chains listed next were all sequenced from one sample in a study of radiotherapy plus CTLA-4 blockade in lung cancer. Libraries were prepared by immunoSEQ multiplex PCR; TCRdb keeps only in-frame clonotypes and omits some of them. The data show about 83,000 clones, under 80% seen once. The sample here was peripheral blood, taken from a patient treated with radiotherapy plus ipilimumab. These receptor sequences come from a human donor with non-small cell lung cancer who had a partial response to radiotherapy plus ipilimumab. Some clones in this sample may be carry-over from other donors' samples.

The J gene is TRBJ2-2, the V gene TRBV28, with 7 bases identical to TRBD1. This CDR3 has 14 amino acids. Germline-derived CDR1 and CDR2 are MDHEN and SYDVKM. J was trimmed by 6 bases and V by 8 bases; bases with no gene match: 9. The CDR3 coding sequence is TGTGCCAGCGGAAAAGGGGGCGCGGCCGGGGAGCTGTTTTTT. Its translation is CASGKGGAAGELFF.

This rearrangement joins TRBV6-5 to TRBJ1-6; the match to TRBD1 covers 7 bases. This CDR3 is built from 14 residues. V was clipped by 7 bases and J by 7 bases; unmatched bases: 7. Germline values: CDR1 MNHEY, CDR2 SVGAGI. CDR3 bases: TGTGCCAGCAACCGGGACAGAGGAAATTCACCCCTCCACTTT. Translation gives CASNRDRGNSPLHF.

The gene calls are TRBV18 and TRBJ2-2, with a possible D match to TRBD2 (7 bases). Looked up from germline, CDR1 is KGHSH and CDR2 is LQKENI. V lost 4 bases, J lost 0 bases, and 12 bases lay in between. This CDR3 is 16 amino acids long. The CDR3: CASSRGGHPNTGELFF. The CDR3 bases are TGTGCCAGCTCACGGGGGGGCCACCCGAACACCGGGGAGCTGTTTTTT.

This clone turned up a few times. V gene TRBV4-3 combines with J gene TRBJ1-5; the D gene is possibly TRBD1 (6 bases). The germline CDR1 and CDR2 sequences are LGHNA and YSLEER. V shed 0 bases and J shed 6 bases, with 12 bases lying between them. The CDR3 loop spans 15 amino acids. CDR3 sequence reads: CASSQDIGGTQPQHF. CDR3 nucleotides: TGCGCCAGCAGCCAAGATATAGGGGGTACTCAGCCCCAGCATTTT.

The CDR3 sequence: CASSQRVGGRGTTRVYEQYF. The CDR3, as DNA: TGTGCCAGCAGCCAAAGGGTCGGTGGGCGGGGGACCACCCGGGTCTACGAGCAGTACTTC. This sequence joins TRBV14 and TRBJ2-7; 7 positions agree with TRBD2. The CDR3 is 20 amino acids. Trimming removed 2 bases from V and 3 bases from J; junction bases left unmatched: 22. Germline V lookup: CDR1 SGHDN, CDR2 FVKESK.

V and J are TRBV5-6 and TRBJ2-3, with 7 bases that match TRBD1. Germline CDR1 is SGHDT and CDR2 is YYEEEE. V dropped 4 bases and J dropped 6; count of bases not matched to a gene: 8. This CDR3 comprises 14 residues. The CDR3 coding sequence is TGTGCCAGCAGCAAAAGACAGGGTTTGGATACGCAGTATTTT. Encoded protein: CASSKRQGLDTQYF.

V usage is TRBV5-1 and J usage is TRBJ2-7; weak D call: TRBD2 (7 bases). Trimming cost V 0 bases and J 3 bases, with 19 bases left between them. Per germline, CDR1 SGHRS and CDR2 YFSETQ. The CDR3 sequence is 17 residues long. CDR3 loop: CASSLGPGGAGDYEQYF. The CDR3 nucleotides are TGCGCCAGCAGCTTGGGCCCTGGGGGGGCGGGAGACTACGAGCAGTACTTC.

The chain is built from TRBV11-3 and TRBJ1-1; D gene uncertain. Trimming removed 5 bases from V and 1 base from J, with 11 bases in between. The CDR3 length is 14 residues. The germline V gene encodes CDR1 SGHNT and CDR2 YENEEA. This CDR3 is CASSAFGTNTEAFF. The CDR3 bases are TGTGCCAGCAGCGCCTTTGGCACGAACACTGAAGCTTTCTTT.

The V call is TRBV11-3, the J call TRBJ2-1, with TRBD2 matching over 9 bases. The CDR3 contains 15 residues. Germline V gene data show CDR1 as SGHNT and CDR2 as YENEEA. After removal of 1 base from V and 9 bases from J, the junction contained 7 bases not matched to a gene. CDR3 nucleotides: TGTGCCAGCAGCTTAGGGACTAGCGAGGGTACTGAGCAGTTCTTC. It codes for CASSLGTSEGTEQFF. Full variable domain (missing parts from reference TRBV11-3 and TRBJ2-1): EAGVVQSPRYKIIEKKQPVAFWCNPISGHNTLYWYLQNLGQGPELLIRYENEEAVDDSQLPKDRFSAERLKGVDSTLKIQPAELGDSAVYLCASSLGTSEGTEQFFGPGTRLTVL.

The rearrangement joins TRBV9 to TRBJ1-4, with 8 bases that match TRBD1. Per germline, CDR1 SGDLS and CDR2 YYNGEE. The CDR3 extends over 15 amino acids. The V gene end was trimmed by 4 bases and the J gene end by 6 bases; junction bases not matched to a gene: 8. CDR3: CASSLTQGADEKLFF. CDR3 in DNA: TGTGCCAGCAGCCTCACTCAGGGGGCGGATGAAAAACTGTTTTTT.

The chain has TRBV5-1 and TRBJ1-5, with a possible D match to TRBD1 (6 bases). Trimming removed 0 bases from V and 6 bases from J, with 16 bases in between. This CDR3 has 16 amino acids. Germline CDR1 is SGHRS and CDR2 is YFSETQ. The CDR3 loop reads CASSLGAVGAGQPQHF. The CDR3 DNA reads TGCGCCAGCAGCTTGGGAGCAGTGGGGGCAGGTCAGCCCCAGCATTTT. The full variable domain, rest sourced from reference TRBV5-1 and TRBJ1-5, is KAGVTQTPRYLIKTRGQQVTLSCSPISGHRSVSWYQQTPGQGLQFLFEYFSETQRNKGNFPGRFSGRQFSNSRSEMNVSTLELGDSALYLCASSLGAVGAGQPQHFGDGTRLSIL.

Written as DNA, the CDR3 is TGTGCCAGCAGCTTATTCGGGGGAGGCGACTACGAGCAGTACTTC. Residues: CASSLFGGGDYEQYF. V usage is TRBV11-2 and J usage is TRBJ2-7; tentatively, D is TRBD2 (6 bases). The germline CDR1 and CDR2 sequences are SGHAT and FQNNGV. The CDR3 runs to 15 residues. Trimming shortened V by 2 bases and J by 3 bases, and 14 bases separated the two germline ends.

The chain joins TRBV7-8 to TRBJ2-5; 7 bases are a match to TRBD1. The CDR3 has 15 residues. J gave up 2 bases and V 3 bases, and 6 bases lay outside the gene matches. Germline-derived CDR1 and CDR2 are SGHVS and FQNEAQ. In DNA, the CDR3 is TGTGCCAGCAGCTTCGCCGGGACAGCTCAAGAGACCCAGTACTTC. It is translated as CASSFAGTAQETQYF.

The chain joins TRBV11-2 to TRBJ2-1, with 8 bases fitting TRBD1. J lost 5 bases, V lost 1 base, and 4 bases had no gene match. Germline CDR1 is SGHAT and CDR2 is FQNNGV. The CDR3 spans 15 residues. The CDR3 region has the DNA TGTGCCAGCAGCTTAGCCGGGACAGGAGACAATGAGCAGTTCTTC. It yields the protein CASSLAGTGDNEQFF.

The chain links TRBV28 to TRBJ2-1; 8 bases map to TRBD1. Germline-derived CDR1 and CDR2 are MDHEN and SYDVKM. With 7 bases clipped from V and 5 bases from J, the junction kept 25 bases outside the gene matches. This CDR3 contains 20 residues. CDR3 residues: CASTLPSGRGRRAVDNEQFF. The CDR3 coding sequence is TGTGCCAGCACCCTTCCCTCCGGCAGGGGGCGCCGAGCTGTGGACAATGAGCAGTTCTTC.

This clone turned up a few times. The rearrangement links TRBV6-6 to TRBJ1-1, with a weak D call TRBD1 (6 bases). Trimming cost V 6 bases and J 4 bases, with 15 bases left between them. Germline lookup yields CDR1 MNHNY and CDR2 SVGAGI (reference sequence). This CDR3 region has 14 residues. This CDR3 reads CASSPEGQFTEAFF. CDR3 nucleotide sequence: TGTGCCAGCAGCCCGGAAGGACAGTTCACTGAAGCTTTCTTT.

The DNA for the CDR3 is TGTGCCAGCTCACCACAGCGACAGGGGGCGAGTGCTAATGAAAAACTGTTTTTT. Translating gives CASSPQRQGASANEKLFF. The chain combines TRBV18 with TRBJ1-4; 10 positions agree with TRBD1. Per germline, CDR1 KGHSH and CDR2 LQKENI. The CDR3 has 18 residues. V lost 1 base to trimming and J lost 3 bases; unmatched junction nucleotides: 8.

In regard to this clone: The sample carries other DNA sequences with the same CDR3. This chain connects TRBV28 to TRBJ2-5; maybe TRBD2 (6 bases). With 3 bases removed from V and 1 base from J, the gap between germline ends came to 12 bases. The CDR3 sequence is 15 residues long. CDR1 MDHEN and CDR2 SYDVKM come from the germline V gene. The CDR3 DNA reads as TGTGCCAGCAGTTTTCTTGGCGGGGCCCAAGAGACCCAGTACTTC. This translates into CASSFLGGAQETQYF.

V usage is TRBV28 and J usage is TRBJ2-1; 11 bases match TRBD2. V trimming: 8 bases; J trimming: 3 bases; junction bases outside the gene matches: 6. Germline CDR1 reads MDHEN; CDR2 reads SYDVKM. The CDR3 totals 15 residues. Here the CDR3 reads CASQPSGGLYNEQFF. CDR3 sequence (DNA): TGTGCCAGCCAGCCTAGCGGGGGGCTCTACAATGAGCAGTTCTTC.

This clone came up a few times. CDR3 sequence: CASTVSGTDTQYF. The CDR3 DNA reads TGTGCCAGTACGGTTAGCGGCACAGATACGCAGTATTTT. The chain employs TRBV19 and TRBJ2-3, with D perhaps TRBD2 (5 bases). Between the trimmed V and J ends, which lost 7 bases and 1 base, there was a span of 9 bases. The germline CDR1 and CDR2 sequences are LNHDA and SQIVND (reference sequence). There are 13 residues in the CDR3.

The chain recombines TRBV11-3 with TRBJ2-5; TRBD2 matches at 10 bases. The germline gives CDR1 SGHNT, CDR2 YENEEA. The CDR3 extends over 15 amino acids. The ends lost 1 base at V and 2 bases at J; junction bases unmatched: 1. CDR3 residues: CASSLASGGQETQYF. The CDR3 DNA is TGTGCCAGCAGCTTAGCTAGCGGGGGACAAGAGACCCAGTACTTC. Combining the CDR3 with reference TRBV11-3 and TRBJ2-5 gives the whole variable domain EAGVVQSPRYKIIEKKQPVAFWCNPISGHNTLYWYLQNLGQGPELLIRYENEEAVDDSQLPKDRFSAERLKGVDSTLKIQPAELGDSAVYLCASSLASGGQETQYFGPGTRLLVL.

V and J are TRBV28 and TRBJ1-6; 9 bases match TRBD1. The CDR3 is 16 residues long. The V and J ends lost 6 bases and 4 bases, in that order; junction bases with no gene match: 7. Germline V gene lookup returns CDR1 MDHEN and CDR2 SYDVKM. The CDR3 region is CASSKIQGAYNSPLHF. The CDR3 DNA follows: TGTGCCAGCAGCAAGATACAGGGGGCTTATAATTCACCCCTCCACTTT.

The rearrangement joins TRBV7-3 to TRBJ2-1; 7 nucleotides agree with TRBD2. V gave up 3 bases and J gave up 2 bases; unmatched junction bases: 7. The CDR3 has 16 residues. CDR1 and CDR2 (germline): SGHTA, FQGTGA. The CDR3 is CASSLWGGRTYNEQFF. Written as DNA, the CDR3 is TGTGCCAGCAGCTTGTGGGGCGGGAGAACCTACAATGAGCAGTTCTTC.

The sample holds a few counts of this clone. For the CDR3, the DNA is TGTGCCAGCAGTAATGAGGGCACCGGGGAGCTGTTTTTT. Protein sequence: CASSNEGTGELFF. This chain connects TRBV6-4 to TRBJ2-2, with D perhaps matching TRBD2 (5 bases). The V gene's germline CDR1 is MRHNA and CDR2 SNTAGT. The V gene lost 5 bases and the J gene lost 4 bases, with 8 bases spanning the gap. The CDR3 is 13 amino acids.